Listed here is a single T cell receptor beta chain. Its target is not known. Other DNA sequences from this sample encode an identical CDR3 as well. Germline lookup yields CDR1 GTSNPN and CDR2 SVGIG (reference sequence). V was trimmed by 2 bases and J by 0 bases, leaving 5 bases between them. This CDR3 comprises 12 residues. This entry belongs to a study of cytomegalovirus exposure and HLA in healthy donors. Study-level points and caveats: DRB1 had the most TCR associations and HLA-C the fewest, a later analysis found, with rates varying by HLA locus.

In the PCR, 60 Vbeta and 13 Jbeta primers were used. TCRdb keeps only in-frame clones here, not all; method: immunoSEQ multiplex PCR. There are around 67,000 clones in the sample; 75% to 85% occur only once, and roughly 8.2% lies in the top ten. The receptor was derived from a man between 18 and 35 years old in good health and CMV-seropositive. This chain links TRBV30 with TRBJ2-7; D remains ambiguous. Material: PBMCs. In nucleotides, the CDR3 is TGTGCCTGGAGTCCCTCCTCCTACGAGCAGTACTTC. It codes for CAWSPSSYEQYF.